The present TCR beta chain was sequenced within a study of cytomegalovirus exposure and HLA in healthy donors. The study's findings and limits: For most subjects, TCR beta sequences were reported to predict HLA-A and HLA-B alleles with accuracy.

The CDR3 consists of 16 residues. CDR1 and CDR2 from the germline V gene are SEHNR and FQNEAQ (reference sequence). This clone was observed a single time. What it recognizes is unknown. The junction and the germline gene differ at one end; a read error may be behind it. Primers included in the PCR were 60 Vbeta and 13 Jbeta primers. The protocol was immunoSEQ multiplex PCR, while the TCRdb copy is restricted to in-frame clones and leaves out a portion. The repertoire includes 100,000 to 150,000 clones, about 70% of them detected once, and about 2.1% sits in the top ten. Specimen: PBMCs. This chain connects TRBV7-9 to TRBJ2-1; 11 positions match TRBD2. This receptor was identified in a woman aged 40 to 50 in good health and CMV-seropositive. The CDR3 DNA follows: TGTTCCAGCAGCTTAGGAGGTAGCGGGAGGGCCAATGAGCAGTTCTTC. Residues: CSSSLGGSGRANEQFF.